What follows are 20 T cell receptor beta chains derived from one specimen sequenced in a study of cytomegalovirus exposure and HLA in healthy donors. A multiplex PCR was run with 60 Vbeta primers and 13 Jbeta primers. Sequencing was performed with immunoSEQ multiplex PCR; in TCRdb, only in-frame clones are kept and a portion is missing. The table includes about 150,000 clones, 85% to 90% detected once. The source material was PBMCs. The receptors come from a woman aged 25 to 45 in good health and CMV-seronegative.

The V call is TRBV19, the J call TRBJ2-7; 9 bases are shared with TRBD1. CDR1 LNHDA and CDR2 SQIVND come from the germline V gene (reference sequence). The CDR3 extends over 14 amino acids. Trimming took 5 bases from V and 5 from J; bases not matched to a gene: 7. The DNA for the CDR3 is TGTGCCAGTAGTCTTCGGGACAGGGCGAACGAGCAGTACTTC. Protein sequence: CASSLRDRANEQYF. Full variable domain (outside the CDR3, taken from reference TRBV19 and TRBJ2-7): DGGITQSPKYLFRKEGQNVTLSCEQNLNHDAMYWYRQDPGQGLRLIYYSQIVNDFQKGDIAEGYSVSREKKESFPLTVTSAQKNPTAFYLCASSLRDRANEQYFGPGTRLTVT.

This sequence joins TRBV9 and TRBJ2-7, with a tentative D call TRBD1 (6 bases). V lost 4 bases and J 4 bases, leaving 12 bases between the germline ends. The CDR3 extends over 13 amino acids. Per the germline V gene, CDR1 is SGDLS and CDR2 is YYNGEE. For the CDR3, the DNA is TGTGCCAGCAGCCAGGGGTCCCCGTACGAGCAGTACTTC. It specifies CASSQGSPYEQYF.

The chain uses TRBV7-8 and TRBJ2-7; maybe TRBD2 (5 bases). The CDR3 contains 15 residues. V lost 0 bases, J lost 1 base, and 10 bases lay in between. From germline, CDR1 is SGHVS and CDR2 FQNEAQ. DNA for the CDR3: TGTGCCAGCAGCTTAGCTGGCGGGCTTTCCTACGAGCAGTACTTC. Translated, it gives CASSLAGGLSYEQYF.

This clone was seen a handful of times. The chain has TRBV28 and TRBJ1-2, with 8 positions matching TRBD1. Per germline, CDR1 MDHEN and CDR2 SYDVKM. The CDR3 length is 15 residues. The V and J ends lost 5 bases and 4 bases, in that order; junction bases with no gene match: 9. CDR3 DNA: TGTGCCAGCAGTCCCAGGGGGCTTACTTCCTATGGCTACACCTTC. Translating gives CASSPRGLTSYGYTF.

For the CDR3, the DNA is TGCGCCAGCAGCCAAGAATGGAGTAGCGGGCACCTCTCCTACGAGCAGTACTTC. This gives the protein CASSQEWSSGHLSYEQYF. This chain connects TRBV4-3 to TRBJ2-7; 7 bases agree with TRBD2. Per the germline V gene, CDR1 is LGHNA and CDR2 is YSLEER. The CDR3 loop spans 18 amino acids. J gave up 0 bases and V 0 bases, and 11 bases lay outside the gene matches.

The DNA for the CDR3 is TGCGCCAGCAGCCAAGCAGCGGGAACGGGTGCTAACACCGGGGAGCTGTTTTTT. Encoded protein: CASSQAAGTGANTGELFF. This chain connects TRBV4-1 to TRBJ2-2; 7 bases align to TRBD2. The J segment lost 2 bases and the V segment lost 1 base, leaving 10 bases of the junction unmatched. Germline V gene lookup returns CDR1 MGHRA and CDR2 YSYEKL. The CDR3 totals 18 residues.

The chain employs TRBV30 and TRBJ2-5; D might be TRBD2 (5 bases). The germline CDR1 and CDR2 sequences are GTSNPN and SVGIG (reference sequence). CDR3 length: 13 residues. The V end was cut by 0 bases, the J end by 4 bases, with 9 bases between. As DNA, the CDR3 is TGTGCCTGGAGTGTAGGAGGCAGAGAGACCCAGTACTTC. It is translated as CAWSVGGRETQYF.

The rearrangement links TRBV19 to TRBJ1-1; TRBD1 might be the D (5 bases). Trimming removed 10 bases from V and 4 bases from J, with 19 bases in between. Germline lookup yields CDR1 LNHDA and CDR2 SQIVND (reference sequence). CDR3 length: 14 amino acids. This CDR3 reads CATKGWGVGTEAFF. In DNA, the CDR3 is TGTGCCACCAAAGGTTGGGGGGTCGGCACTGAAGCTTTCTTT.

This sequence joins TRBV11-2 and TRBJ2-7; 7 bases are shared with TRBD1. CDR1 and CDR2 from the germline V gene are SGHAT and FQNNGV. After removal of 1 base from V and 7 bases from J, the junction contained 4 bases not matched to a gene. The length of the CDR3 is 13 residues. The CDR3 coding sequence is TGTGCCAGCAGCTTAGTTACAGGGGTTGAGCAGTACTTC. Encoded protein: CASSLVTGVEQYF.

V gene TRBV2 combines with J gene TRBJ2-3; 7 positions match TRBD1. This CDR3 contains 14 residues. Trimming removed 9 bases from V and 1 base from J; junction bases left unmatched: 7. Germline CDR1 and CDR2: SNHLY and FYNNEI. DNA of the CDR3: TGTGCCAGTGACAGGGCCAAAGGCACAGATACGCAGTATTTT. As protein: CASDRAKGTDTQYF.

This clone was counted a single time. The J gene is TRBJ2-7, the V gene TRBV9, with 8 bases aligning to TRBD2. This CDR3 has 15 amino acids. V lost 0 bases, J lost 6 bases, and 8 bases stayed unmatched. CDR1 and CDR2 (germline): SGDLS, YYNGEE. The CDR3 protein is CASSVEPSGHLEQYF. The CDR3 DNA reads TGTGCCAGCAGCGTAGAACCTAGCGGGCATCTCGAGCAGTACTTC.

The rearrangement links TRBV5-6 to TRBJ2-5; TRBD2 agrees at 7 bases. CDR1 and CDR2 (germline): SGHDT, YYEEEE. V was clipped by 0 bases and J by 2 bases; unmatched bases: 4. This CDR3 region has 15 residues. This CDR3 reads CASSLGGLRQETQYF. CDR3 sequence (DNA): TGTGCCAGCAGCTTGGGGGGACTAAGACAAGAGACCCAGTACTTC. Together with reference TRBV5-6 and TRBJ2-5, the CDR3 gives the full variable domain: DAGVTQSPTHLIKTRGQQVTLRCSPKSGHDTVSWYQQALGQGPQFIFQYYEEEERQRGNFPDRFSGHQFPNYSSELNVNALLLGDSALYLCASSLGGLRQETQYFGPGTRLLVL.

This chain uses TRBV5-1 with TRBJ2-3; 9 nucleotides agree with TRBD2. Germline CDR1 SGHRS, CDR2 YFSETQ. After removal of 4 bases from V and 4 bases from J, the junction contained 7 bases not matched to a gene. The CDR3 totals 15 residues. CDR3 DNA: TGCGCCAGCAGCCAGAGCGGGGGGTTCTCAGATACGCAGTATTTT. Encoded protein: CASSQSGGFSDTQYF. Full variable domain (remainder filled in from reference TRBV5-1 and TRBJ2-3): KAGVTQTPRYLIKTRGQQVTLSCSPISGHRSVSWYQQTPGQGLQFLFEYFSETQRNKGNFPGRFSGRQFSNSRSEMNVSTLELGDSALYLCASSQSGGFSDTQYFGPGTRLTVL.

V is TRBV18 and J is TRBJ2-7; 9 nucleotides line up with TRBD1. J lost 4 bases, V lost 6 bases, and 19 bases had no gene match. The CDR3 covers 18 residues. Per the germline V gene, CDR1 is KGHSH and CDR2 is LQKENI. CDR3 protein: CASSLGPPGTGFGYEQYF. CDR3 sequence (DNA): TGTGCCAGCTCGCTAGGACCTCCCGGGACAGGGTTTGGTTACGAGCAGTACTTC.

The rearrangement joins TRBV29-1 to TRBJ1-1, with D unresolved. Germline values: CDR1 SQVTM, CDR2 ANQGSEA. The CDR3 is made up of 9 amino acids. Trimming took off 7 bases at V and 6 bases at J, with 6 bases between the two ends. The CDR3 DNA reads TGCAGCGGCGGGTCTGAAGCTTTCTTT. This gives the protein CSGGSEAFF.

The rearrangement uses TRBV5-6 and TRBJ1-2, with 7 bases matching TRBD1. The length of the CDR3 is 15 residues. J lost 0 bases, V lost 4 bases, and 6 bases had no gene match. Germline assignment: CDR1 SGHDT and CDR2 YYEEEE. The CDR3 here is CASSGDSVSNYGYTF. The CDR3 nucleotides are TGTGCCAGCAGCGGGGACAGCGTATCTAACTATGGCTACACCTTC.

V usage is TRBV19 and J usage is TRBJ2-7; 9 nucleotides match TRBD1. V lost 4 bases, J lost 3 bases, and 7 bases stayed unmatched. Germline V gene lookup returns CDR1 LNHDA and CDR2 SQIVND (reference sequence). The CDR3 spans 15 residues. CDR3 sequence: CASSTGTGILYEQYF. The DNA of the CDR3 is TGTGCCAGTAGTACAGGGACAGGGATCCTCTACGAGCAGTACTTC.

V and J are TRBV7-3 and TRBJ2-5; 9 bases line up with TRBD1. Germline V gene sequence: CDR1 SGHTA, CDR2 FQGTGA. J lost 2 bases, V lost 1 base, and 2 bases had no gene match. This CDR3 has 15 residues. CDR3 in DNA: TGTGCCAGCAGCTTAATGGGACAGGGACAAGAGACCCAGTACTTC. Translating gives CASSLMGQGQETQYF.

The CDR3 DNA reads TGTGCCAGCAGCTTGAGCGGAACTGAAGCTTTCTTT. Translation: CASSLSGTEAFF. The rearrangement joins TRBV5-4 to TRBJ1-1, with D uncertain. V dropped 1 base and J dropped 5 bases, with 6 bases sitting between them. Germline CDR1 SGHNT, CDR2 YYREEE (reference sequence). CDR3 size: 12 residues.

V gene TRBV18 combines with J gene TRBJ2-2, with 14 bases lining up with TRBD2. The CDR3 totals 18 residues. V shed 2 bases and J 1 base; nucleotides not matched to a gene: 3. Looked up from germline, CDR1 is KGHSH and CDR2 is LQKENI. The CDR3: CASSPGTSGSVNTGELFF. CDR3 bases: TGTGCCAGCTCACCAGGGACTAGCGGGAGTGTGAACACCGGGGAGCTGTTTTTT.